This is a list of T cell receptor beta chains from one sample in a study of cytomegalovirus exposure and HLA in healthy donors. Measured with immunoSEQ multiplex PCR; TCRdb has only the in-frame clones, and not every one. Altogether approximately 120,000 clones are present, 94% being singletons, with the ten largest covering approximately 1.3%. Sequenced material: PBMCs. The receptors originated from a woman aged 18-35 years in good health and CMV-seronegative. CDR3s leave out the opening cysteine and the closing phenylalanine or tryptophan. Clone size appears in some rows only: once, few, many, or a class for an expanded clone.

TRBV6-1	NA	TRBJ2-7	ASSWARDGTYEQY
TRBV2	NA	TRBJ1-1	ASSGPGNTEAF
TRBV5-1	NA	TRBJ2-3	ASSFRDRVTDTQY
TRBV10-3	NA	TRBJ2-2	ATEGGEQNTGELF
TRBV9	NA	TRBJ2-1	ASSKQGTLSGHEQF
TRBV7-9	NA	TRBJ1-2	ASSTRDRAGYT
TRBV28	NA	TRBJ2-2	ASSLLPGQGSTGELF
TRBV29-1	NA	TRBJ1-1	SGLTAPPEAF
TRBV25-1	once	TRBJ2-5	ASSELYSQETQY
TRBV28	NA	TRBJ2-3	ASSLSGLAGGPTDTQY
TRBV7-2	NA	TRBJ2-3	ASRSDYPDTQY
TRBV5-1	once	TRBJ1-2	ASAEEGYGYT
TRBV29-1	NA	TRBJ2-7	SVGRRESPYEQY
TRBV6-6	NA	TRBJ1-5	ASSYGRQPPDEPQH